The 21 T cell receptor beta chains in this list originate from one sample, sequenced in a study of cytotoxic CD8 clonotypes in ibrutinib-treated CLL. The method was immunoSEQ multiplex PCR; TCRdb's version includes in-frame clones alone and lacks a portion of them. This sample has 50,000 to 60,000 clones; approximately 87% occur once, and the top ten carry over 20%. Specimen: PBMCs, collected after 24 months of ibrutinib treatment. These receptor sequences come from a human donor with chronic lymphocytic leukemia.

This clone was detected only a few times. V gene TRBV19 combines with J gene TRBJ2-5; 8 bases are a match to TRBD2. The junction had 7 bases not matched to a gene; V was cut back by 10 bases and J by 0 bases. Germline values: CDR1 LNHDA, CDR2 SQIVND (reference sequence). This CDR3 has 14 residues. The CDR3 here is CATRLRGDQETQYF. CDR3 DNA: TGTGCCACCCGGCTGCGGGGGGACCAAGAGACCCAGTACTTC.

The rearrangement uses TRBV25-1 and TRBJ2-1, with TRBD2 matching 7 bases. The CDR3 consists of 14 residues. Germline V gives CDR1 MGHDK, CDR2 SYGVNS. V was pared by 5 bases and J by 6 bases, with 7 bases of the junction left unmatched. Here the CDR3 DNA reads TGTGCCAGCAGTCAACCGGGGAGGGGCAATGAGCAGTTCTTC. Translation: CASSQPGRGNEQFF.

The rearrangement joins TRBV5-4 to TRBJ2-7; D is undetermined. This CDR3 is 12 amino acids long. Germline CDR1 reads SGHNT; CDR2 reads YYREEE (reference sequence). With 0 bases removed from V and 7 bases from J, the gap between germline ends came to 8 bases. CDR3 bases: TGTGCCAGCAGCTTGGAGGTGGGGGAGCAGTACTTC. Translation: CASSLEVGEQYF.

CDR3 in DNA: TGCGCCAGCAGCTTCGGACTAGCGGGAGTCGAGCAGTACTTC. This translates into CASSFGLAGVEQYF. The chain combines TRBV5-1 with TRBJ2-7; 13 nucleotides line up with TRBD2. CDR1 is SGHRS, CDR2 YFSETQ, per germline. This CDR3 region has 14 residues. Unmatched junction bases numbered 2, after V lost 2 bases and J lost 6 bases.

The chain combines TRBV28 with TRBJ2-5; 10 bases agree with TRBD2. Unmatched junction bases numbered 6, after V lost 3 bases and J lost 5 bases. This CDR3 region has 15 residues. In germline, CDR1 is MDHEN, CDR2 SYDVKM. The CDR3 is CASSFRSGGLETQYF. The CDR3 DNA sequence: TGTGCCAGCAGTTTCCGTAGCGGGGGGCTGGAGACCCAGTACTTC.

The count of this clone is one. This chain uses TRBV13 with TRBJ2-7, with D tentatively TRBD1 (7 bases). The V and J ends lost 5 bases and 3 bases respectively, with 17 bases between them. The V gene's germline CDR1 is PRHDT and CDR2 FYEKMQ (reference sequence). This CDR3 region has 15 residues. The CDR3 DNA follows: TGTGCCAGCAGCCCCCGCAGGGGGGCGGGCTACGAGCAGTACTTC. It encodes CASSPRRGAGYEQYF.

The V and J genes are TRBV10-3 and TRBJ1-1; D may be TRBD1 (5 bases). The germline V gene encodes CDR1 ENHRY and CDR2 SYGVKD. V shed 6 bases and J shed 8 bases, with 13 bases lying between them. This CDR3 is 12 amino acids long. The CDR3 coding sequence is TGTGCCATCAGGGGGACGGACGACGAAGCTTTCTTT. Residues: CAIRGTDDEAFF.

CDR3 amino acids: CASSRDTSNQPQHF. CDR3 in DNA: TGTGCCAGCAGCCGGGACACCAGCAATCAGCCCCAGCATTTT. The gene calls are TRBV28 and TRBJ1-5; D might be TRBD1 (6 bases). This CDR3 spans 14 amino acids. With 6 bases removed from V and 1 base from J, the gap between germline ends came to 10 bases. Germline assignment: CDR1 MDHEN and CDR2 SYDVKM.

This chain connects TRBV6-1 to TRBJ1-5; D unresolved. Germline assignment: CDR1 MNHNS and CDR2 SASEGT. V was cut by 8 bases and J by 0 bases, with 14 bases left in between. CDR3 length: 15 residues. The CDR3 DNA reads TGTGCCAGCTTACTTTACAGCGATAGCAATCAGCCCCAGCATTTT. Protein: CASLLYSDSNQPQHF.

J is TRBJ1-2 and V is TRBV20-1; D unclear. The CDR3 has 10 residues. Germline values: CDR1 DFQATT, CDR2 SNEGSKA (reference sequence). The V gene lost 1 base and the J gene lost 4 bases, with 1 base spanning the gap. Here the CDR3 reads CSARAYGYTF. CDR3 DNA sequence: TGCAGTGCTAGAGCCTATGGCTACACCTTC.

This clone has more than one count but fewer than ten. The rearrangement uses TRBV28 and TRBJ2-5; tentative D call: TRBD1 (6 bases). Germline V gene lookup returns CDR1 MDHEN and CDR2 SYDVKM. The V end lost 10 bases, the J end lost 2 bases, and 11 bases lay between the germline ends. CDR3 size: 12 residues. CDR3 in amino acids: CANRTVQETQYF. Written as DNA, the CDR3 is TGTGCCAACCGGACAGTTCAAGAGACCCAGTACTTC.

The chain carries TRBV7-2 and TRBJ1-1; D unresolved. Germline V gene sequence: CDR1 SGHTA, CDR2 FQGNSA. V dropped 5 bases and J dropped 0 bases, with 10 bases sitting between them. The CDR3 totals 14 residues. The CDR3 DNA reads TGTGCCAGCAGCAAAACACAGATGAACACTGAAGCTTTCTTT. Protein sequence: CASSKTQMNTEAFF.

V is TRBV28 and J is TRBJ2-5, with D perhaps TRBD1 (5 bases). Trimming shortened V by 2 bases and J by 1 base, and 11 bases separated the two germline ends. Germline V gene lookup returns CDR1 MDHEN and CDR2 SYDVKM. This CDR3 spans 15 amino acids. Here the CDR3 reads CASSLPQGLQETQYF. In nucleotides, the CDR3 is TGTGCCAGCAGTTTACCTCAGGGTCTCCAAGAGACCCAGTACTTC.

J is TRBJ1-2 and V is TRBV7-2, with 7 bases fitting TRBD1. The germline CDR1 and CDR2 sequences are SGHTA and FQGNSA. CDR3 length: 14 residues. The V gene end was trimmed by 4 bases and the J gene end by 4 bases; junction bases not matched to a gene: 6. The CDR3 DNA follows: TGTGCCAGCAGCTCCACGGGACAGCCCTATGGCTACACCTTC. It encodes CASSSTGQPYGYTF.

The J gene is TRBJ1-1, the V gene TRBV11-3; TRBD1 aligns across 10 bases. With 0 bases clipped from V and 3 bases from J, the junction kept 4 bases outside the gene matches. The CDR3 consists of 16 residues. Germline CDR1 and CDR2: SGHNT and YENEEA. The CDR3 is CASSLDSGQGYTEAFF. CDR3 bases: TGTGCCAGCAGCTTAGATTCGGGACAGGGGTACACTGAAGCTTTCTTT.

The chain's CDR3 is CASSLETSGGWYTDTQYF. The CDR3, as DNA: TGTGCCAGCAGCTTGGAAACTAGCGGGGGCTGGTATACAGATACGCAGTATTTT. V and J are TRBV5-5 and TRBJ2-3; 11 bases fit TRBD2. The CDR3 spans 18 residues. Germline loops: CDR1 SGHKS, CDR2 YYEKEE (reference sequence). J lost 3 bases, V lost 0 bases, and 9 bases had no gene match.

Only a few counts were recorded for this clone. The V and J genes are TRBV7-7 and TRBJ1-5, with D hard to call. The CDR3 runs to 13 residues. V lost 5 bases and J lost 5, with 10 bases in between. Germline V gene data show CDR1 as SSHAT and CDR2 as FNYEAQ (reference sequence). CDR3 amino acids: CASSAGVDQPQHF. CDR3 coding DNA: TGTGCCAGCAGCGCCGGGGTGGATCAGCCCCAGCATTTT.

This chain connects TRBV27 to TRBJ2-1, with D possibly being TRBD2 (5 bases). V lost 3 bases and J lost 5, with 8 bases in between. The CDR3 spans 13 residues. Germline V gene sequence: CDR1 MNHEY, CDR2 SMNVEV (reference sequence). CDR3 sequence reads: CASSFQADNEQFF. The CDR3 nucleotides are TGTGCCAGCAGTTTCCAAGCGGACAATGAGCAGTTCTTC.

CDR3 amino acids: CASTARQFSGANVLTF. Written as DNA, the CDR3 is TGTGCCAGCACTGCCCGACAGTTCTCTGGGGCCAACGTCCTGACTTTC. The chain has TRBV28 and TRBJ2-6, with TRBD1 as a possible D gene (5 bases). Germline lookup yields CDR1 MDHEN and CDR2 SYDVKM. The CDR3 runs 16 residues. Trimming removed 7 bases at V and 0 bases at J, with 13 bases between.

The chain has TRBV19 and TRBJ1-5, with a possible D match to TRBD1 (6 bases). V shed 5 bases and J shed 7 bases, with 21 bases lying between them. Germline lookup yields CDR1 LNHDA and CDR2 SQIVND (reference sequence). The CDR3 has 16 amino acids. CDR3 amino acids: CASSGRGRGAGQPQHF. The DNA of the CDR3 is TGTGCCAGTAGTGGGCGGGGCAGGGGCGCTGGACAGCCCCAGCATTTT. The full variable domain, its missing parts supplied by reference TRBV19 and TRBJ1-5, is DGGITQSPKYLFRKEGQNVTLSCEQNLNHDAMYWYRQDPGQGLRLIYYSQIVNDFQKGDIAEGYSVSREKKESFPLTVTSAQKNPTAFYLCASSGRGRGAGQPQHFGDGTRLSIL.

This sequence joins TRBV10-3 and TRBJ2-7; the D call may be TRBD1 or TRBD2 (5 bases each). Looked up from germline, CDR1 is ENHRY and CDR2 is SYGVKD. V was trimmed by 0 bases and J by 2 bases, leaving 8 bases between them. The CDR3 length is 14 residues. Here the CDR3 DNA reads TGTGCCATCAGTGAGTCTGAGGGGCCCTACGAGCAGTACTTC. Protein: CAISESEGPYEQYF.